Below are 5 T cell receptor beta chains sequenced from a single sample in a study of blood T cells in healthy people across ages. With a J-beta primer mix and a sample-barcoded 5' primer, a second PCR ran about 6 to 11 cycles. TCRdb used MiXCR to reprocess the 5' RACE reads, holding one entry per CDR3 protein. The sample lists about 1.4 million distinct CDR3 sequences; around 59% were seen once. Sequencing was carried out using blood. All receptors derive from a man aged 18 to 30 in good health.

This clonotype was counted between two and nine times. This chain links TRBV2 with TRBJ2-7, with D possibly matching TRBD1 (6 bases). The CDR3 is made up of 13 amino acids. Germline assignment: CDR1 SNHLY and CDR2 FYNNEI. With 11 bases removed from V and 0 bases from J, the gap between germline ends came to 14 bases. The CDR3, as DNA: TGTGCCTTTCGACAGGTTCCCTCCTACGAGCAGTACTTC. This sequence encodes CAFRQVPSYEQYF. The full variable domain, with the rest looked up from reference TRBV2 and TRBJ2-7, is EPEVTQTPSHQVTQMGQEVILRCVPISNHLYFYWYRQILGQKVEFLVSFYNNEISEKSEIFDDQFSVERPDGSNFTLKIRSTKLEDSAMYFCAFRQVPSYEQYFGPGTRLTVT.

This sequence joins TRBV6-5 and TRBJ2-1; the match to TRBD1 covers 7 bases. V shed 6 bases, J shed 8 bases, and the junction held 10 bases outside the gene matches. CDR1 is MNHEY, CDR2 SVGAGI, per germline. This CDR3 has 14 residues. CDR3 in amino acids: CASRGTGESDEQFF. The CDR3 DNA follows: TGTGCCAGCAGAGGCACAGGGGAGTCGGATGAGCAGTTCTTC.

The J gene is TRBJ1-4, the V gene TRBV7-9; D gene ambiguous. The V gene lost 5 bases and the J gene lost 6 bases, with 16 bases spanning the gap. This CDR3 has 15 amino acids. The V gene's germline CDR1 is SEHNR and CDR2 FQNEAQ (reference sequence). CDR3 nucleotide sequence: TGTGCCAGCAGCACACCCGGGGAGATCGATGAAAAACTGTTTTTT. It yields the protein CASSTPGEIDEKLFF.

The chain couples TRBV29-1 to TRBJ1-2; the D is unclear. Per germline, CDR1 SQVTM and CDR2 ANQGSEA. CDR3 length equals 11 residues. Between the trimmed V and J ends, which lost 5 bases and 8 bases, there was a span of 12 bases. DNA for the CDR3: TGCAGCGTTCGGACCAACGAAGGCTACACCTTC. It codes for CSVRTNEGYTF.

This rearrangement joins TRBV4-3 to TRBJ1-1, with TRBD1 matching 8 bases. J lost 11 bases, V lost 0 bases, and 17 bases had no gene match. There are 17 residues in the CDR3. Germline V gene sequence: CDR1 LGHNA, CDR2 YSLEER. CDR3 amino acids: CASSQEVNGQGGREAFF. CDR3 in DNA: TGCGCCAGCAGCCAAGAAGTAAATGGACAGGGAGGGAGGGAGGCTTTCTTT.